This T cell receptor (beta chain) was sequenced for a study of response to subunit inactivated influenza vaccine. General study findings and limits: T cells newly recruited by each seasonal influenza vaccination are few, the authors suggested.

As to this clonotype: Its antigen remains unidentified.

One entry per CDR3 protein, called by TCRdb with MiXCR from the RT-PCR reads. The sample consists of more than 450,000 distinct CDR3 sequences, 6% to 9% of them appearing once. Material: PBMCs from blood, obtained roughly 24 months after vaccination. The receptor was isolated from a man aged 45 to 75 who received an inactivated influenza vaccine.

CDR3 residues: CASLLSGGSTDTQYF. CDR3 bases: TGTGCCAGCTTGTTGTCCGGGGGAAGCACAGATACGCAGTATTTT. The chain carries TRBV12-3 or TRBV12-4 and TRBJ2-3; D is perhaps TRBD2 (6 bases). CDR3 length: 15 amino acids. V was shortened by 8 bases and J by 0 bases, with 15 bases between the two germline ends.